These T cell receptor beta chains were read from a single sample in a study of metastatic and nonmetastatic thyroid tumors. TCRdb re-processed the PCR reads through MiXCR. The table has about 22,000 clones, roughly 36% seen once. Sequenced input: blood. The source is a male donor with papillary thyroid cancer or a benign thyroid nodule (not recorded which). Some clones in this sample may be carry-over from other donors' samples. Each CDR3 is given with its conserved first and last residue.

v_call: TRBV30; j_call: TRBJ1-5; cdr3_aa: CAWSVPGGNQPQHF
v_call: TRBV20-1; j_call: TRBJ1-6; cdr3_aa: CSAPPPGGVHLHF
v_call: TRBV18; j_call: TRBJ2-7; cdr3_aa: CASSPRTRGSYEQYF
v_call: TRBV19; j_call: TRBJ2-2; cdr3_aa: CASSDRRRGGELFF
v_call: TRBV3-1; j_call: TRBJ2-7; cdr3_aa: CASSQGASSTSRYF
v_call: TRBV27; j_call: TRBJ1-4; cdr3_aa: CASSLRGTEKLFF
v_call: TRBV18; j_call: TRBJ2-1; cdr3_aa: CASSPTDNEQFF
v_call: TRBV6-5; j_call: TRBJ2-7; cdr3_aa: CASSYLGQGYEQYF
v_call: TRBV7-2; j_call: TRBJ1-6; cdr3_aa: CASSLGDRINSPLHF
v_call: TRBV28; j_call: TRBJ1-6; cdr3_aa: CASGMTLHF